One and the same sample provided the 25 T cell receptor beta chains below, sequenced in a study of T cell repertoires in cytomegalovirus infection. TCRdb recomputed calls from the reads with MiXCR, one row per CDR3 protein. The data hold about 63,000 distinct CDR3 sequences, with 20% to 25% observed a single time. For these TCRs, the target antigens are not known. Specimen: CD8+ T cells from cultured PBMCs, collected from culture after CMV antigen stimulation. These receptors came from a human donor in good health (CMV status not recorded). Some clones in this sample may be carry-over from other donors' samples.

The rearrangement uses TRBV11-2 and TRBJ2-1; perhaps TRBD2 as D (7 bases). Between the trimmed V and J ends, which lost 5 bases and 6 bases, there was a span of 20 bases. Germline V gene data show CDR1 as SGHAT and CDR2 as FQNNGV. The CDR3 sequence is 16 residues long. CDR3 in DNA: TGTGCCAGCAGCCCGGACTATCGGGGGGCGCTCAATGAGCAGTTCTTC. It translates to CASSPDYRGALNEQFF.

V and J are TRBV7-9 and TRBJ2-1; D is uncertain. CDR1 and CDR2 (germline): SEHNR, FQNEAQ (reference sequence). Trimming pared 4 bases from V and 0 bases from J, leaving 4 bases between. The CDR3 extends over 13 amino acids. CDR3 residues: CASSWDSYNEQFF. DNA for the CDR3: TGTGCCAGCAGCTGGGACTCCTACAATGAGCAGTTCTTC. Full variable domain (outside the CDR3, taken from reference TRBV7-9 and TRBJ2-1): DTGVSQNPRHKITKRGQNVTFRCDPISEHNRLYWYRQTLGQGPEFLTYFQNEAQLEKSRLLSDRFSAERPKGSFSTLEIQRTEQGDSAMYLCASSWDSYNEQFFGPGTRLTVL.

This clonotype showed up many times. The chain couples TRBV7-2 to TRBJ2-7; D possibly uses TRBD1 or TRBD2 (5 bases each). Germline CDR1 and CDR2: SGHTA and FQGNSA. The V and J ends lost 2 bases and 3 bases respectively, with 11 bases between them. CDR3 length: 14 amino acids. The chain's CDR3 is CASSLWDGDYEQYF. The CDR3 DNA reads TGTGCCAGCAGCTTATGGGACGGGGACTACGAGCAGTACTTC.

The chain employs TRBV3-1 and TRBJ1-5, with D maybe TRBD1 (6 bases). CDR1 is LGHDT, CDR2 YNNKEL, per germline (reference sequence). Trimming cost V 1 base and J 5 bases, with 15 bases left between them. This CDR3 has 16 residues. DNA of the CDR3: TGTGCCAGCAGCCAAGCCCCCGGGGGACAAGATCAGCCCCAGCATTTT. This encodes CASSQAPGGQDQPQHF.

In this sample, this clonotype turned up a few times. The V and J genes are TRBV10-3 and TRBJ1-5; D remains unclear. This CDR3 spans 14 amino acids. The V end was cut by 3 bases, the J end by 6 bases, with 12 bases between. Germline V gene sequence: CDR1 ENHRY, CDR2 SYGVKD. The chain's CDR3 is CAISEGDGAQPQHF. CDR3 nucleotides: TGTGCCATCAGTGAAGGTGACGGCGCTCAGCCCCAGCATTTT.

CDR3 sequence: CASRHSHGTDYGYTF. The CDR3 region has the DNA TGTGCCAGCAGGCACTCTCACGGGACAGACTATGGCTACACCTTC. The chain couples TRBV28 to TRBJ1-2; 7 bases agree with TRBD1. This CDR3 has 15 amino acids. CDR1 is MDHEN, CDR2 SYDVKM, per germline. J lost 3 bases, V lost 6 bases, and 10 bases had no gene match.

This clonotype was seen only a few times. The rearrangement joins TRBV15 to TRBJ2-2; a possible D gene is TRBD1 (6 bases). CDR3 length: 14 residues. Trimming pared 9 bases from V and 5 bases from J, leaving 16 bases between. CDR1 and CDR2 (germline): LNHNV, YYDKDF (reference sequence). The CDR3 reads CATTPGHTTGELFF. As DNA, the CDR3 is TGTGCCACGACTCCGGGACATACTACCGGGGAGCTGTTTTTT.

This clonotype occurred a few times. The rearrangement links TRBV7-6 to TRBJ2-7; a weak D match, TRBD2 (6 bases). Germline assignment: CDR1 SGHVS and CDR2 FNYEAQ. The CDR3 is 18 residues long. Trimming cost V 5 bases and J 0 bases, with 23 bases left between them. In DNA, the CDR3 is TGTGCCAGCAGCCCCATCTCAAATCCCGGAGGGAGCTCCTACGAGCAGTACTTC. Translating gives CASSPISNPGGSSYEQYF.

V gene TRBV12-3 or TRBV12-4 combines with J gene TRBJ1-2; the D is unclear. The V end lost 3 bases, the J end lost 9 bases, and 17 bases lay between the germline ends. The CDR3 covers 14 residues. The CDR3 DNA is TGTGCCAGCAGTTTGTTCGATTCGTTAAGTAGCTACACCTTC. Protein sequence: CASSLFDSLSSYTF.

This clonotype has more than one count but fewer than ten. The J gene is TRBJ1-3, the V gene TRBV7-8, with 7 bases fitting TRBD1. CDR3 length: 15 residues. After removal of 8 bases from V and 4 bases from J, the junction contained 11 bases not matched to a gene. The germline CDR1 and CDR2 sequences are SGHVS and FQNEAQ. CDR3 in amino acids: CASLQGLASGNTIYF. CDR3 in DNA: TGTGCCAGCTTACAGGGGCTGGCAAGCGGAAACACCATATATTTT.

The V call is TRBV7-2, the J call TRBJ2-1, with 11 bases lining up with TRBD1. The CDR3 contains 16 residues. V shed 5 bases, J shed 8 bases, and the junction held 11 bases outside the gene matches. The germline V gene encodes CDR1 SGHTA and CDR2 FQGNSA. The CDR3 spells CASSATGTGGSDEQFF. In DNA, the CDR3 is TGTGCCAGCAGCGCGACCGGGACAGGGGGTTCTGATGAGCAGTTCTTC.

The rearrangement links TRBV11-1 to TRBJ2-7; TRBD1 aligns across 7 bases. Germline assignment: CDR1 SGHAT and CDR2 FQDESV (reference sequence). This CDR3 has 14 amino acids. Trimming cost V 4 bases and J 4 bases; bases outside gene matches: 7. CDR3 DNA: TGTGCCAGCAGCTCGCGAGGGACAGTATACGAGCAGTACTTC. This sequence encodes CASSSRGTVYEQYF.

About this clonotype: A much more abundant neighbour one base away suggests this may be a read error. V is TRBV12-3 or TRBV12-4 and J is TRBJ1-1, with D perhaps TRBD1 (6 bases). CDR3 length equals 14 residues. The CDR3 DNA reads TGTGCCAGCATCCTTGGGGGGGCGAACACTGAAGATTTCTTT. Amino acid sequence: CASILGGANTEDFF.

V and J are TRBV6-6 and TRBJ2-1; tentatively, D is TRBD2 (6 bases). Trimming removed 7 bases at V and 4 bases at J, with 14 bases between. The CDR3 runs to 14 residues. Germline CDR1 MNHNY, CDR2 SVGAGI (reference sequence). In nucleotides, the CDR3 is TGTGCCAGCAAAGACAGCGGAGGGTACAATGAGCAGTTCTTC. As protein: CASKDSGGYNEQFF.

The sample holds a few counts of this clonotype. The chain employs TRBV7-2 and TRBJ2-7, with TRBD1 identical over 7 bases. V lost 5 bases, J lost 2 bases, and 9 bases stayed unmatched. The CDR3 covers 15 residues. In germline, CDR1 is SGHTA, CDR2 FQGNSA. DNA for the CDR3: TGTGCCAGCAGCGAGGGACAGCAGGTCGCCTACGAGCAGTACTTC. Its protein product is CASSEGQQVAYEQYF.

The chain employs TRBV29-1 and TRBJ1-2; 7 bases are shared with TRBD1. The trim removed 5 bases at V and 2 bases at J, leaving 11 bases unmatched. The CDR3 extends over 15 amino acids. CDR1 is SQVTM, CDR2 ANQGSEA, per germline. The CDR3 DNA follows: TGCAGCGTTCCCACCCGACAGGGCTCAAACTATGGCTACACCTTC. It yields the protein CSVPTRQGSNYGYTF.

This clonotype was detected only a few times. The chain's CDR3 is CASRGDREPYNEQFF. As DNA, the CDR3 is TGTGCCAGCAGGGGGGACAGGGAGCCCTACAATGAGCAGTTCTTC. V gene TRBV6-6 combines with J gene TRBJ2-1; 9 bases map to TRBD1. The CDR3 loop spans 15 amino acids. Germline V gene lookup returns CDR1 MNHNY and CDR2 SVGAGI (reference sequence). Germline trimming cut 6 bases from V and 2 bases from J; bases unmatched to any gene: 5.

This clonotype was counted between two and nine times. V usage is TRBV18 and J usage is TRBJ2-5; 10 bases line up with TRBD2. The CDR3 has 15 amino acids. Germline lookup yields CDR1 KGHSH and CDR2 LQKENI. Trimming removed 3 bases from V and 0 bases from J; junction bases left unmatched: 1. CDR3 loop: CASSPGLADQETQYF. The CDR3 nucleotides read TGTGCCAGCTCACCCGGACTAGCGGACCAAGAGACCCAGTACTTC.

The chain couples TRBV4-1 to TRBJ1-2; D is ambiguous. The CDR3 has 15 residues. Trimming took off 4 bases at V and 9 bases at J, with 21 bases between the two ends. Germline CDR1 reads MGHRA; CDR2 reads YSYEKL. The CDR3, as DNA: TGCGCCAGCAGCCCTCCGGGAGGTCTCCCTGAAAGCTACACCTTC. It yields the protein CASSPPGGLPESYTF.

Only a few counts were recorded for this clonotype. The chain joins TRBV6-5 to TRBJ2-6; D might be TRBD1 or TRBD2, each matching 5 bases. The CDR3 contains 19 residues. The germline CDR1 and CDR2 sequences are MNHEY and SVGAGI. Trimming pared 6 bases from V and 0 bases from J, leaving 21 bases between. The CDR3 DNA reads as TGTGCCAGCAGCTACCCAATTTGGGACGCCGACTCTGGGGCCAACGTCCTGACTTTC. Its translation: CASSYPIWDADSGANVLTF.

The chain joins TRBV6-5 to TRBJ1-6, with D unresolved. This CDR3 comprises 11 residues. In germline, CDR1 is MNHEY, CDR2 SVGAGI. The CDR3 DNA reads as TGTTCCGACAAGAAAGATTGGTCCCTCCACTTT. Translation: CSDKKDWSLHF.

The chain recombines TRBV2 with TRBJ1-2; D gene uncertain. The CDR3 totals 13 residues. V was pared by 3 bases and J by 8 bases, with 13 bases between. Germline V gives CDR1 SNHLY, CDR2 FYNNEI. CDR3 region: CASSDSQSPGYTF. In DNA, the CDR3 is TGTGCCAGCAGTGACAGTCAGAGTCCCGGCTACACCTTC.

The chain carries TRBV20-1 and TRBJ2-7; D not certain. V lost 5 bases to trimming and J lost 4 bases, with 12 bases between them. The CDR3 extends over 12 amino acids. Germline V CDR1 and CDR2: DFQATT, SNEGSKA (reference sequence). As DNA, the CDR3 is TGCAGTGCTCAACGCGGCGGATACGAGCAGTACTTC. Protein: CSAQRGGYEQYF.

This clonotype has only a few counts. This chain connects TRBV27 to TRBJ1-1, with D maybe TRBD1 (5 bases). This CDR3 spans 13 amino acids. CDR1 and CDR2 from the germline V gene are MNHEY and SMNVEV (reference sequence). V lost 7 bases and J lost 5, with 14 bases in between. CDR3 coding DNA: TGTGCCAGCACGCAGGGTGGTGGGACTGAAGCTTTCTTT. Its protein is CASTQGGGTEAFF.

The rearrangement uses TRBV7-8 and TRBJ2-1; the D gene is possibly TRBD1 (6 bases). The germline CDR1 and CDR2 sequences are SGHVS and FQNEAQ. The CDR3 loop spans 20 amino acids. Trimming stripped 1 base from V and 5 bases from J, with 27 bases between. In nucleotides, the CDR3 is TGTGCCAGCAGCTTAGAGTCTCGGTACGCAGGGGTCGAGGGGAACAATGAGCAGTTCTTC. Protein: CASSLESRYAGVEGNNEQFF.